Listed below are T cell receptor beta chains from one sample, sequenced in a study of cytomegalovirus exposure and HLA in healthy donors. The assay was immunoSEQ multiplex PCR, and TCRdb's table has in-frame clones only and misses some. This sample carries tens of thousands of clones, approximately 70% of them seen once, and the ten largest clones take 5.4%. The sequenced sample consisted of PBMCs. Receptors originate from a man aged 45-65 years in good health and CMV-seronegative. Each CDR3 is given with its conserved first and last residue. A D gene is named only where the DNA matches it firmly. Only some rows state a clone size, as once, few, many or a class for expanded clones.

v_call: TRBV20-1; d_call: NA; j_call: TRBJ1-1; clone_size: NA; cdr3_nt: TGCAGTGCTAGAGAATCAGGGTCGGCTTTCTTT; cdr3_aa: CSARESGSAFF
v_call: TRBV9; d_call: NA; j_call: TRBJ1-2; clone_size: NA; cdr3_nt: TGTGCCAGCAGCGTCATGGGGCGTAACTATGGCTACACCTTC; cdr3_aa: CASSVMGRNYGYTF
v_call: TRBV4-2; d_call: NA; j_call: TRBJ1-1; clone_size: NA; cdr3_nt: TGTGCCAGCAGCCAAGACAGGGTCGGCGACACTGAAGCTTTCTTT; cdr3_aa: CASSQDRVGDTEAFF
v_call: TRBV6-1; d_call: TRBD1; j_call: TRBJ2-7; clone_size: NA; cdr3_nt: TGTGCCAGCAGTGGGTTCGGGACAGGGATTTTGGGCGAGCAGTACTTC; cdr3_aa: CASSGFGTGILGEQYF
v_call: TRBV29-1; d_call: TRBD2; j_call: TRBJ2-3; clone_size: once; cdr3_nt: TGCAGCGTTGAGGCCGCGGGGGGGCGGGGAGATACGCAGTATTTT; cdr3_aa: CSVEAAGGRGDTQYF
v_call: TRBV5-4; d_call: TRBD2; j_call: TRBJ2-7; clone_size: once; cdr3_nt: TGTGCCAGCAGCTCCGGGACTAGCGGGGGGAAAAGCTCCTACGAGCAGTACTTC; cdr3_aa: CASSSGTSGGKSSYEQYF
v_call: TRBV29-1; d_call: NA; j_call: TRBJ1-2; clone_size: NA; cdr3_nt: TGCAGCGTTGTTTTGACAGGACTTAACTATGGCTACACCTTC; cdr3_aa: CSVVLTGLNYGYTF
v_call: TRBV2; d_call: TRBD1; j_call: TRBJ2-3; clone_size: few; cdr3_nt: TGTGCCAGCAGTCAGGGGGCAGATACGCAGTATTTT; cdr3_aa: CASSQGADTQYF
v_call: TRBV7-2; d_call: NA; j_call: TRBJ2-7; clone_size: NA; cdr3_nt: TGTGCCAGCAGCTTAGGGGCCAAAGTCTACGAGCAGTACTTC; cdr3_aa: CASSLGAKVYEQYF
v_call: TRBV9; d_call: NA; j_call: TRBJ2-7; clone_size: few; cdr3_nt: TGTGCCAGCAGCGTTGAGCTCTCGGACGAGCAGTACTTC; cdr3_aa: CASSVELSDEQYF
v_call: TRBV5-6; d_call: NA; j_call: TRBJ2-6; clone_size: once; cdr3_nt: TGTGCCAGCAGCTCCGTACAGGATTTGCACTCTGGGGCCAACGTCCTGACTTTC; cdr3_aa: CASSSVQDLHSGANVLTF
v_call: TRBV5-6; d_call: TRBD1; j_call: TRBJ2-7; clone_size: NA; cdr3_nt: TGTGCCAGCCTCACAGGGGGTACCTACGAGCAGTACTTC; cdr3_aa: CASLTGGTYEQYF
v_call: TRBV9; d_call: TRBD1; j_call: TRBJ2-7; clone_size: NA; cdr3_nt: TGTGCCAGCAGCCCAGATATCGGGACAGGGTCCTACGAGCAGTACTTC; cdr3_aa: CASSPDIGTGSYEQYF
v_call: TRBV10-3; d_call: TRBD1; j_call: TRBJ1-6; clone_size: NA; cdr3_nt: TGTGCCATCAGGCCGGGACAGTATAATTCACCCCTCCACTTT; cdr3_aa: CAIRPGQYNSPLHF
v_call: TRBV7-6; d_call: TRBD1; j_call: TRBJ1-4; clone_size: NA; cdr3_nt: TGTGCCAGCAGCCCAGGGGGTCGAGGGAAACTGTTTTTT; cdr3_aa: CASSPGGRGKLFF
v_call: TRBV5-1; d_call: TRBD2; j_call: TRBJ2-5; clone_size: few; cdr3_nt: TGCGCCAGCAGGGGCGGGGGGGCACAAGAGACCCAGTACTTC; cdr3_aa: CASRGGGAQETQYF
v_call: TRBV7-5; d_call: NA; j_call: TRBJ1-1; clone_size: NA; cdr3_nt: TGTGCCAGAAGCTTGGACCGCAGGGGTTCCACTGAAGCTTTCTTT; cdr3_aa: CARSLDRRGSTEAFF
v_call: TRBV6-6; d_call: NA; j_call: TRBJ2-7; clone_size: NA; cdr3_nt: TGTGCCAGCAGTTACCTGGACACCTCCTACGAGCAGTACTTC; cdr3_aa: CASSYLDTSYEQYF
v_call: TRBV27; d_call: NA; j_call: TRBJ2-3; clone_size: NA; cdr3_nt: TGTGCCAGCAGTTTATTGCGGGCCGCCCCCACAGATACGCAGTATTTT; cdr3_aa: CASSLLRAAPTDTQYF
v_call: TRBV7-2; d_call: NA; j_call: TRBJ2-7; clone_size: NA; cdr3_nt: TGTGCCAGCAGCCTTCGCCCACCGGGGATGCAGTACTTC; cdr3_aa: CASSLRPPGMQYF
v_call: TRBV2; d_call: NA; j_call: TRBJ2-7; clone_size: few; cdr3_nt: TGTGCCAGCAACACCGGGACTTATTACGAGCAGTACTTC; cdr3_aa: CASNTGTYYEQYF
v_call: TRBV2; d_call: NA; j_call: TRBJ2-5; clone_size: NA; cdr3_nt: TGTGCCAGCAGTACAGAAGAGACCCAGTACTTC; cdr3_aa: CASSTEETQYF
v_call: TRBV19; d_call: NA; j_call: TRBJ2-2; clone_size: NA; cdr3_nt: TGTGCCAGTAGTATAAAATATCCGAACACCGGGGAGCTGTTTTTT; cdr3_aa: CASSIKYPNTGELFF
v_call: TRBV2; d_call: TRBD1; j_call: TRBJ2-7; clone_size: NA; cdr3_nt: TGTGCCAGCATGCCGGGACAGGGTCTCTACGAGCAGTACTTC; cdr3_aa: CASMPGQGLYEQYF
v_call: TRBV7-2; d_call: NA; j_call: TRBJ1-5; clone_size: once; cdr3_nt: TGTGCCAGCAGCTTAGTGGCGCAGGGGAGTCAGCCCCAGCATTTT; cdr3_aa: CASSLVAQGSQPQHF
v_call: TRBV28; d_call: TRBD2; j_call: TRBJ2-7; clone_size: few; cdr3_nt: TGTGCCAGCAGTTTTACGTCTAGCGGGGGCTACGAGCAGTACTTC; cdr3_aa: CASSFTSSGGYEQYF
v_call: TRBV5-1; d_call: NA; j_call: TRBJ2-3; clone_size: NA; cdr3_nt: TGCGCCAGCAGCTTGGCCCGGTCTGGCACAGATACGCAGTATTTT; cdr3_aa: CASSLARSGTDTQYF
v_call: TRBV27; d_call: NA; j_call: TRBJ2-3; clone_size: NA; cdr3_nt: TGTGCCACACTGAACCTAGGAACAGATACGCAGTATTTT; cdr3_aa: CATLNLGTDTQYF
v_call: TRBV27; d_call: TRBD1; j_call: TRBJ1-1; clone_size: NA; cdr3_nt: TGTGCCAGCAGTCCGCGGACAGGGTATAACACTGAAGCTTTCTTT; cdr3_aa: CASSPRTGYNTEAFF
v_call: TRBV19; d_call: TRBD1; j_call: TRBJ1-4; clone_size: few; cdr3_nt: TGTGCCAGTAGTATAGTCACCGGACAGGGAAATGAAAAACTGTTTTTT; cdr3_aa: CASSIVTGQGNEKLFF
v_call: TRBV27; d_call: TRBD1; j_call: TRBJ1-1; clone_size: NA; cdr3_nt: TGTGCCAGCAGTCCTCGCCCGGGACAGGGGGCCGCTGAAGCTTTCTTT; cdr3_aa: CASSPRPGQGAAEAFF
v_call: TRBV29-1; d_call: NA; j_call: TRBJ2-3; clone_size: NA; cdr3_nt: TGCAGCGTTTACATAAGCACAGATACGCAGTATTTT; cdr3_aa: CSVYISTDTQYF
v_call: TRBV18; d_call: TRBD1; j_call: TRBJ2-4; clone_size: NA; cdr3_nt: TGTGCCAGCTCACCCCCCCTACCGACAGGGTGGAACATTCAGTACTTC; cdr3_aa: CASSPPLPTGWNIQYF
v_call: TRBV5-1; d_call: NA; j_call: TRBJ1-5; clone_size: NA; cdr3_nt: TGCGCCAGCAGCGCCTTGGGAGGAGGCAATCAGCCCCAGCATTTT; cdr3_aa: CASSALGGGNQPQHF
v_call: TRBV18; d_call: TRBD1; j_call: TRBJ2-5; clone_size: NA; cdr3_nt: TGTGCCAGCTCAAAGGACAGGGGGCCAGAGACCCAGTACTTC; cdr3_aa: CASSKDRGPETQYF
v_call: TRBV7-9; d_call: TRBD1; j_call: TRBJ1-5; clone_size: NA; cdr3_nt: TGTGCCAGCAGCTCATCCGGGACAGCAGCTAGATTCAATCAGCCCCAGCATTTT; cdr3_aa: CASSSSGTAARFNQPQHF
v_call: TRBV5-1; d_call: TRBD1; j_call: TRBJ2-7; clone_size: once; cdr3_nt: TGCGCCAGCAGCCCCCGGACAGGGAACCACTACGAGCAGTACTTC; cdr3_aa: CASSPRTGNHYEQYF
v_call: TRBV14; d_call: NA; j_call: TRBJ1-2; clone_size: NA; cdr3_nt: TGTGCCAGCAGCCAATCCACAGGGTCGGTGGAAGGCTACACCTTC; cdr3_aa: CASSQSTGSVEGYTF
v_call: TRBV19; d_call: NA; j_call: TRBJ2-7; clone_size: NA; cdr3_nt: TGTGCCAGTAGTGCGTCCTACGAGCAGTACTTC; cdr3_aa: CASSASYEQYF
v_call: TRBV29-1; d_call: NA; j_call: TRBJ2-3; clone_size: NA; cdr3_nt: TGCAGCGGTCAGGGTCTTGGAGATACGCAGTATTTT; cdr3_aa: CSGQGLGDTQYF
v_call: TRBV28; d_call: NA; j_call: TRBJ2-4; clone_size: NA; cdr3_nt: TGTGCCAGCAGTTTATATTGGGGAGGGGGATCTCTGGCCAAAAACATTCAGTACTTC; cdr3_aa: CASSLYWGGGSLAKNIQYF
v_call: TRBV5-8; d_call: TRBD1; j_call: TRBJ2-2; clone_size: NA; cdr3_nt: TGTGCCAGCAGCTTATATAGGGGGCCGACCGGGGAGCTGTTTTTT; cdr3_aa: CASSLYRGPTGELFF
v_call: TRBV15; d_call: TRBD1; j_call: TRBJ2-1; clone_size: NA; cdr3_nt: TGTGCCACCAGCAGAGATGGGACAGGGTTAAGTAGTGGGCAGTTCTTC; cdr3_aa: CATSRDGTGLSSGQFF
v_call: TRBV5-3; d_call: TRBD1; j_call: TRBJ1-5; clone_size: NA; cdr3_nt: TGTGCCAGAAGCGTGTGGGGACAGAGGGGCAATCAGCCCCAGCATTTT; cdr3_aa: CARSVWGQRGNQPQHF
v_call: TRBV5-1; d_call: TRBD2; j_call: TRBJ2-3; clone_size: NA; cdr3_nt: TGCGCCAGCAGCTTGCGTCTAGCGGGGAACACAGATACGCAGTATTTT; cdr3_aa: CASSLRLAGNTDTQYF
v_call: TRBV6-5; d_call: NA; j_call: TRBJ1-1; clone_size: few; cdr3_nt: TGTGCCAGCACCCGGCCGGGAGGGATGAACACTGAAGCTTTCTTT; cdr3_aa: CASTRPGGMNTEAFF
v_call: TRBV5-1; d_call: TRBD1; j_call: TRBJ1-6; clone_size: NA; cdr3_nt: TGCGCCAGCAGCTTGATCCTGAGACAGGGGGATCCAGGATCACCCCTCCACTTT; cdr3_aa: CASSLILRQGDPGSPLHF
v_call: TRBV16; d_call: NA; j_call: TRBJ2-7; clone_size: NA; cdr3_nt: TGTGCCAGCAGCGGGACATCAACCTACGAGCAGTACTTC; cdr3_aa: CASSGTSTYEQYF
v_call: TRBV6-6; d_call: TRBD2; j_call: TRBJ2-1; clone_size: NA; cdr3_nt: TGTGCCAGCAGTTATTCTAGCGGGGGGTTAAATGAGCAGTTCTTC; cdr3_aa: CASSYSSGGLNEQFF
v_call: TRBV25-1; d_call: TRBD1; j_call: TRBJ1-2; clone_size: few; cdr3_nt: TGTGCCAGCAGTGAACAGGGGGTTGATGGCTACACCTTC; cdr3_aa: CASSEQGVDGYTF
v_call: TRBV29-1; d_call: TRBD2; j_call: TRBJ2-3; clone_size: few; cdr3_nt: TGCAGCGTTGACGGACTAGCGGGGGTCACAGATACGCAGTATTTT; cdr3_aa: CSVDGLAGVTDTQYF
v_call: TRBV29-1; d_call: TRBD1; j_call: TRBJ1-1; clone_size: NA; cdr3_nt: TGCAGCGTTTTCACAGGGGGGACTCTCACTGAAGCTTTCTTT; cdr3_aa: CSVFTGGTLTEAFF
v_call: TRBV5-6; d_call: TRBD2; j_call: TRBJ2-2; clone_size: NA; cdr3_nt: TGTGCCAGCAGCTCCCGAGGTCGGACTAGCACCACCGGGGAGCTGTTTTTT; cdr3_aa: CASSSRGRTSTTGELFF
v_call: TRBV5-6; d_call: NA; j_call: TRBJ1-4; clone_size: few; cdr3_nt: TGTGCCAGCAGCTTGCAGGGTTTGAAAACTAATGAAAAACTGTTTTTT; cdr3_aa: CASSLQGLKTNEKLFF
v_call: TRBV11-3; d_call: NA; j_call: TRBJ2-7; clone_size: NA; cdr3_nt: TGTGCCAGCAGCTTATACAATGACTACGAGCAGTACTTC; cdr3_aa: CASSLYNDYEQYF
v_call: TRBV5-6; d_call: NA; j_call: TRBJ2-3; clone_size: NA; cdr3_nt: TGTGCCAGCAGCCCCCGACTAGGGAGGAGCACAGATACGCAGTATTTT; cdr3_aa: CASSPRLGRSTDTQYF